The 21 T cell receptor beta chains listed next were all sequenced from one sample in a study of T cell repertoires in cytomegalovirus infection. TCRdb called the reads again in MiXCR, with one record for every CDR3 protein. The sample has 310,000 or so distinct CDR3 sequences, 15% to 20% seen once. The sequenced sample was PBMCs. These TCRs come from a human donor in good health (CMV status not recorded). Some clones in this sample may be carry-over from other donors' samples.

The table lists this clonotype with many counts. The chain links TRBV5-4 to TRBJ2-2, with 9 bases aligning to TRBD1. Germline loops: CDR1 SGHNT, CDR2 YYREEE (reference sequence). V dropped 3 bases and J dropped 7; count of bases not matched to a gene: 4. The CDR3 runs 14 residues. DNA of the CDR3: TGTGCCAGCAGCTCGGACAGGGGTATCGGGGAGCTGTTTTTT. Translated: CASSSDRGIGELFF. Full variable domain (outside the CDR3, taken from reference TRBV5-4 and TRBJ2-2): ETGVTQSPTHLIKTRGQQVTLRCSSQSGHNTVSWYQQALGQGPQFIFQYYREEENGRGNFPPRFSGLQFPNYSSELNVNALELDDSALYLCASSSDRGIGELFFGEGSRLTVL.

There are many counts of this clonotype. The rearrangement joins TRBV7-2 to TRBJ1-2; TRBD1 aligns across 7 bases. V was clipped by 1 base and J by 4 bases; unmatched bases: 3. Germline CDR1 is SGHTA and CDR2 is FQGNSA. This CDR3 contains 14 residues. The CDR3 loop is CASSLGDSIYGYTF. CDR3 coding DNA: TGTGCCAGCAGCTTAGGGGACAGCATCTATGGCTACACCTTC.

In this sample, this clonotype turned up a few times. The V and J genes are TRBV2 and TRBJ1-4, with 11 bases fitting TRBD1. Unmatched junction bases numbered 10, after V lost 6 bases and J lost 10 bases. The CDR3 runs 15 residues. Germline CDR1 is SNHLY and CDR2 is FYNNEI. CDR3: CASRGAGTGGGKLFF. The CDR3 coding sequence is TGTGCCAGCAGGGGGGCCGGGACAGGGGGAGGAAAACTGTTTTTT.

This clonotype was observed at least ten times. This chain connects TRBV12-3 or TRBV12-4 to TRBJ1-1; D gene ambiguous. This CDR3 contains 14 residues. Trimming took off 0 bases at V and 3 bases at J, with 8 bases between the two ends. The CDR3 DNA sequence: TGTGCCAGCAGTTTAGCATCGGAATACACTGAAGCTTTCTTT. This translates into CASSLASEYTEAFF.

Many counts were recorded for this clonotype. The genes are TRBV7-2 and TRBJ1-5; TRBD1 might be the D (6 bases). This CDR3 contains 13 residues. V lost 7 bases and J lost 3, with 10 bases in between. The germline V gene encodes CDR1 SGHTA and CDR2 FQGNSA. This chain's CDR3 is CASTPGHNQPQHF. As DNA, the CDR3 is TGTGCCAGCACCCCGGGACACAATCAGCCCCAGCATTTT.

This clonotype has just a few counts. CDR3 DNA: TGTGCCAGCAGCTTGTCCGGGGGCTATGGCTACACCTTC. Its translation: CASSLSGGYGYTF. This rearrangement joins TRBV5-4 to TRBJ1-2, with a possible D match to TRBD1 (5 bases). Germline V gene sequence: CDR1 SGHNT, CDR2 YYREEE (reference sequence). V was cut by 1 base and J by 4 bases, with 8 bases left in between. The CDR3 runs 13 residues.

This clonotype has only a few counts. The CDR3 region is CASSYVKGETQYF. For the CDR3, the DNA is TGTGCCAGCAGTTACGTGAAGGGCGAGACCCAGTACTTC. The chain recombines TRBV6-2 or TRBV6-3 with TRBJ2-5; D is unclear. The germline V gene encodes CDR1 MNHEY and CDR2 SVGEGT. Trimming removed 2 bases from V and 5 bases from J, with 9 bases in between. This CDR3 spans 13 amino acids.

V usage is TRBV7-2 and J usage is TRBJ1-2, with D unclear. V dropped 5 bases and J dropped 4 bases, with 11 bases sitting between them. Germline CDR1 SGHTA, CDR2 FQGNSA. This CDR3 spans 13 amino acids. CDR3 sequence reads: CASSRPPGYGYTF. CDR3 nucleotide sequence: TGTGCCAGCAGCCGACCCCCTGGCTATGGCTACACCTTC.

V is TRBV9 and J is TRBJ2-3, with D perhaps TRBD1 or TRBD2 (5 bases each). The V end was cut by 3 bases, the J end by 0 bases, with 14 bases between. The germline CDR1 and CDR2 sequences are SGDLS and YYNGEE. The CDR3 sequence is 16 residues long. The CDR3 DNA follows: TGTGCCAGCAGCGCCTCCGGGACGGGAAGCACAGATACGCAGTATTTT. It encodes CASSASGTGSTDTQYF.

At least ten counts were recorded for this clonotype. This chain connects TRBV12-5 to TRBJ1-2; D not certain. Germline V gene sequence: CDR1 LGHNT, CDR2 FRNRAP. The V gene lost 0 bases and the J gene lost 0 bases, with 8 bases spanning the gap. CDR3 length equals 15 residues. The CDR3 DNA reads as TGTGCTAGTGGTTTGGTCGGACGGGCTAACTATGGCTACACCTTC. Translation gives CASGLVGRANYGYTF.

The rearrangement uses TRBV15 and TRBJ1-4, with D tentatively TRBD1 (5 bases). The V gene's germline CDR1 is LNHNV and CDR2 YYDKDF (reference sequence). The ends were cut back, 3 bases at V and 4 bases at J, with 18 bases in the middle. The CDR3 spans 17 residues. CDR3 DNA sequence: TGTGCCACCAGCAGGGAGTACGGGACGGGTGTTAATGAAAAACTGTTTTTT. Translation: CATSREYGTGVNEKLFF.

This clonotype has ten or more counts. The gene calls are TRBV5-4 and TRBJ2-7, with D perhaps matching TRBD1 (6 bases). This CDR3 region has 14 residues. The germline gives CDR1 SGHNT, CDR2 YYREEE (reference sequence). V gave up 5 bases and J gave up 5 bases, with 17 bases separating them. DNA of the CDR3: TGTGCCAGCAGTTTATCGAGGCAGGGGAACGAGCAGTACTTC. This sequence encodes CASSLSRQGNEQYF.

This clonotype was observed many times. The genes are TRBV19 and TRBJ2-1; the D gene is possibly TRBD1 (6 bases). The CDR3 is made up of 15 amino acids. Trimming cost V 4 bases and J 8 bases, with 18 bases left between them. Germline V gene lookup returns CDR1 LNHDA and CDR2 SQIVND (reference sequence). The CDR3 here is CASSSEPQGIDEQFF. CDR3 DNA: TGTGCCAGTAGTAGCGAACCTCAGGGGATCGATGAGCAGTTCTTC.

The gene calls are TRBV20-1 and TRBJ1-1, with a possible D match to TRBD1 (6 bases). V lost 6 bases and J 0 bases, leaving 11 bases between the germline ends. The CDR3 is 13 residues long. Germline V gene sequence: CDR1 DFQATT, CDR2 SNEGSKA (reference sequence). As DNA, the CDR3 is TGCAGTGCCCCAGGGGAAATGAACACTGAAGCTTTCTTT. Residues: CSAPGEMNTEAFF.

A few counts support this clonotype. The J gene is TRBJ2-7, the V gene TRBV3-1, with 8 bases that match TRBD1. V lost 1 base to trimming and J lost 3 bases; unmatched junction nucleotides: 5. CDR3 length: 15 residues. Looked up from germline, CDR1 is LGHDT and CDR2 is YNNKEL (reference sequence). Here the CDR3 DNA reads TGTGCCAGCAGCCAAGCTTGGACAGGGAACTACGAGCAGTACTTC. Encoded protein: CASSQAWTGNYEQYF.

This clonotype was counted at least ten times. This chain uses TRBV20-1 with TRBJ1-5; D unresolved. Per germline, CDR1 DFQATT and CDR2 SNEGSKA (reference sequence). Trimming cost V 6 bases and J 0 bases, with 6 bases left between them. This CDR3 region has 12 residues. Here the CDR3 DNA reads TGCAGTGCAGCAAATAGCAATCAGCCCCAGCATTTT. Translation gives CSAANSNQPQHF.

Many counts were recorded for this clonotype. This chain connects TRBV19 to TRBJ2-3; D is possibly TRBD1 (5 bases). V was cut by 5 bases and J by 2 bases, with 17 bases left in between. Germline lookup yields CDR1 LNHDA and CDR2 SQIVND (reference sequence). This CDR3 is built from 16 residues. This CDR3 reads CASSPGRQRHTDTQYF. The CDR3 DNA is TGTGCCAGTAGTCCAGGGCGCCAACGCCACACAGATACGCAGTATTTT.

The chain links TRBV2 to TRBJ2-3, with unresolved D. CDR1 and CDR2 (germline): SNHLY, FYNNEI. CDR3 size: 12 residues. With 3 bases removed from V and 10 bases from J, the gap between germline ends came to 11 bases. The CDR3 DNA sequence: TGTGCCAGCAGTGAGGACCCGCCAGCGCAGTATTTT. This translates into CASSEDPPAQYF.

In this sample, this clonotype turned up a few times. The chain is built from TRBV7-2 and TRBJ2-3, with no clear D. Germline-derived CDR1 and CDR2 are SGHTA and FQGNSA. V lost 2 bases, J lost 0 bases, and 18 bases lay in between. This CDR3 has 18 residues. DNA of the CDR3: TGTGCCAGCAGCTTACCCCTAAATCAACGCAGAAGCACAGATACGCAGTATTTT. It specifies CASSLPLNQRRSTDTQYF. The full variable domain, with the rest looked up from reference TRBV7-2 and TRBJ2-3, is GAGVSQSPSNKVTEKGKDVELRCDPISGHTALYWYRQSLGQGLEFLIYFQGNSAPDKSGLPSDRFSAERTGGSVSTLTIQRTQQEDSAVYLCASSLPLNQRRSTDTQYFGPGTRLTVL.

A single count supports this clonotype. Just one base apart from a much larger clone, this may be a read error. No conserved phenylalanine or tryptophan is present at the end of the CDR3, so a read error is the likely explanation. V is TRBV6-2 or TRBV6-3 and J is TRBJ2-5; 7 positions agree with TRBD2. This CDR3 region has 14 residues. V was pared by 9 bases and J by 0 bases, with 7 bases of the junction left unmatched. Germline V gene sequence: CDR1 MNHEY, CDR2 SVGEGT. CDR3 region: CASAAGGYQETQYY. The CDR3 DNA is TGTGCCAGTGCCGCCGGGGGGTACCAAGAGACCCAGTACTAC.

At least ten counts were recorded for this clonotype. This chain joins TRBV6-1 and TRBJ1-1; 7 bases are shared with TRBD1. The CDR3 contains 15 residues. Germline V gives CDR1 MNHNS, CDR2 SASEGT. V dropped 7 bases and J dropped 4; count of bases not matched to a gene: 12. The CDR3 region is CASTRGQAAATEAFF. DNA of the CDR3: TGTGCCAGCACCCGAGGACAGGCCGCCGCCACTGAAGCTTTCTTT.